This T cell receptor (beta chain) was captured by sequencing in a study of blood T cell repertoires in COVID-19. This table comes from immunoSEQ multiplex PCR, and its TCRdb copy is limited to in-frame clones, with some not included. This sample has 130,000 or so clones, with roughly 83% found just once. The sequencing input was peripheral blood. The source of this sequence is a woman in her 70s with COVID-19, enrolled during active disease.

CDR3 region: CASSRDRPNEQFF. For the CDR3, the DNA is TGTGCCAGCAGCCGGGACAGGCCGAATGAGCAGTTCTTC. The rearrangement joins TRBV14 to TRBJ2-1; TRBD1 aligns across 8 bases. V shed 4 bases and J 7 bases; nucleotides not matched to a gene: 3. The length of the CDR3 is 13 residues. In germline, CDR1 is SGHDN, CDR2 FVKESK.